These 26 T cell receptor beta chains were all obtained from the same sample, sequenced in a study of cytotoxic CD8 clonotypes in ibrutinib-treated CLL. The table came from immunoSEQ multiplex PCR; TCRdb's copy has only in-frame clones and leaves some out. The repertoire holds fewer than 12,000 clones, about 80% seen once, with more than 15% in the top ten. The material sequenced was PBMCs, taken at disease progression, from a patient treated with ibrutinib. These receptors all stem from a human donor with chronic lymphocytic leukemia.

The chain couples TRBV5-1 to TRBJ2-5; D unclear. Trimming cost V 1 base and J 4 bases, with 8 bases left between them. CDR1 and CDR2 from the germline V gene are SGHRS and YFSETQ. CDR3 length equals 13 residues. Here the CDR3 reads CASSLLQRETQYF. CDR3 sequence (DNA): TGCGCCAGCAGCTTGCTCCAGAGAGAGACCCAGTACTTC. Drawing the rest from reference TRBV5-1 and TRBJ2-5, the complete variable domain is KAGVTQTPRYLIKTRGQQVTLSCSPISGHRSVSWYQQTPGQGLQFLFEYFSETQRNKGNFPGRFSGRQFSNSRSEMNVSTLELGDSALYLCASSLLQRETQYFGPGTRLLVL.

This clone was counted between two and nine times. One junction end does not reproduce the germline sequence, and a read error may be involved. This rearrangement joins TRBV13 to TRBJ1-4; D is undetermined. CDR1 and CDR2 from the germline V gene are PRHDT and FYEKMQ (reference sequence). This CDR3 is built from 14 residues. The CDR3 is CASSIGGFAVKLFF. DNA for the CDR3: TGTGCCAGCAGCATAGGAGGGTTTGCGGTAAAACTGTTTTTT.

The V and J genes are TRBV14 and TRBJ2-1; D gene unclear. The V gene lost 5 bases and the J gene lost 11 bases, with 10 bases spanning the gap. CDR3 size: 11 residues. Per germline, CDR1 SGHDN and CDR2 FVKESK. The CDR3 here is CASSSKSKQFF. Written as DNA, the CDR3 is TGTGCCAGCAGCTCCAAGTCCAAGCAGTTCTTC. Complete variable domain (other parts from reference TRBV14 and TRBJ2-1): EAGVTQFPSHSVIEKGQTVTLRCDPISGHDNLYWYRRVMGKEIKFLLHFVKESKQDESGMPNNRFLAERTGGTYSTLKVQPAELEDSGVYFCASSSKSKQFFGPGTRLTVL.

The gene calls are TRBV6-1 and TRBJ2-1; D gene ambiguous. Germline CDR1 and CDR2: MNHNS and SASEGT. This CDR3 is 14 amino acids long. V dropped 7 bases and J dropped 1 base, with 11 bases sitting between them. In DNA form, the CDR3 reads TGTGCCAGCACTCGGGCGCTTTCCTACAATGAGCAGTTCTTC. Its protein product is CASTRALSYNEQFF.

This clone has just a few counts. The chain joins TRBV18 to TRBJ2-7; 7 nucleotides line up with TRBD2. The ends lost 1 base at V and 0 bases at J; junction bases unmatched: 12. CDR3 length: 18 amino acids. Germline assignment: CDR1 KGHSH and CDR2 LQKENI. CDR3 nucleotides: TGTGCCAGCTCACCACGGGGAACGGGCGGGAGTCGCTCCTACGAGCAGTACTTC. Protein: CASSPRGTGGSRSYEQYF. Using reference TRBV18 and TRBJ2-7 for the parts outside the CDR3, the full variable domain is NAGVMQNPRHLVRRRGQEARLRCSPMKGHSHVYWYRQLPEEGLKFMVYLQKENIIDESGMPKERFSAEFPKEGPSILRIQQVVRGDSAAYFCASSPRGTGGSRSYEQYFGPGTRLTVT.

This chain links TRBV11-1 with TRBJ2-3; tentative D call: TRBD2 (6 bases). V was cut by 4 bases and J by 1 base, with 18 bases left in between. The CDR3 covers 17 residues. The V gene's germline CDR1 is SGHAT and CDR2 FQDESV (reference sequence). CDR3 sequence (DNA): TGTGCCAGCAGCTGGAGGGAGGTGTGGGACCGCACAGATACGCAGTATTTT. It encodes CASSWREVWDRTDTQYF.

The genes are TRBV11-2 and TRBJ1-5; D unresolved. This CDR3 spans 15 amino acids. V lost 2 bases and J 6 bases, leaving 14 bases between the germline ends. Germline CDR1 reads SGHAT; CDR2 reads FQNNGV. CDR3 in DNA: TGTGCCAGCAGCTTACTTCATTTAATTGGTCAGCCCCAGCATTTT. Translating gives CASSLLHLIGQPQHF.

The chain's CDR3 is CASSQSAGTNTGELFF. CDR3 coding DNA: TGCGCCAGCAGTCAATCGGCCGGGACCAACACCGGGGAGCTGTTTTTT. The V call is TRBV23-1, the J call TRBJ2-2; D possibly uses TRBD1 or TRBD2 (5 bases each). TRBV23-1 is treated as an ORF (open reading frame) with a function not yet certain. V lost 0 bases and J 2 bases, leaving 10 bases between the germline ends. This CDR3 is 16 amino acids long.

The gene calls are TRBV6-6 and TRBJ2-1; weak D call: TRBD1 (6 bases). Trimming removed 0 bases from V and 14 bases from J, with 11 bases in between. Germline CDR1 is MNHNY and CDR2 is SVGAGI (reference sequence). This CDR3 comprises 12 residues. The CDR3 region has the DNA TGTGCCAGCAGTTACTCGATCGAGGGGGAGTTCTTC. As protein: CASSYSIEGEFF.

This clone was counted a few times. This CDR3 is CASSFEGGSYEQYF. As DNA, the CDR3 is TGTGCCAGCAGTTTTGAGGGAGGATCCTACGAGCAGTACTTC. V usage is TRBV28 and J usage is TRBJ2-7; a possible D gene is TRBD2 (6 bases). The length of the CDR3 is 14 residues. V lost 3 bases, J lost 1 base, and 10 bases lay in between. Germline V gives CDR1 MDHEN, CDR2 SYDVKM.

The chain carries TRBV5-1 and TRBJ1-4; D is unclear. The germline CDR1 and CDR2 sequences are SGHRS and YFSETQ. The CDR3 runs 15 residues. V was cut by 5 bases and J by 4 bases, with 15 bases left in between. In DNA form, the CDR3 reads TGCGCCAGCAGGATCGAAGGCAGCTTTAATGAAAAACTGTTTTTT. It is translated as CASRIEGSFNEKLFF.

CDR3 region: CASSLAGTRVEQFF. CDR3 coding DNA: TGTGCCAGCAGCTTAGCCGGGACTCGCGTCGAGCAGTTCTTC. The V and J genes are TRBV11-3 and TRBJ2-1; D perhaps matches TRBD2 (6 bases). CDR3 length: 14 residues. Trimming took 1 base from V and 10 from J, leaving 14 bases between them. Per the germline V gene, CDR1 is SGHNT and CDR2 is YENEEA.

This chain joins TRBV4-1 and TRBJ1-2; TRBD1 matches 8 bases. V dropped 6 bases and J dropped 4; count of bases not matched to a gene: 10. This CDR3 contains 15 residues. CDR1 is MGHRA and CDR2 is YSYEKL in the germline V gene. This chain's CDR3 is CASRDFRGRPYGYTF. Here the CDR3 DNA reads TGCGCCAGCAGGGATTTCAGGGGGCGTCCCTATGGCTACACCTTC.

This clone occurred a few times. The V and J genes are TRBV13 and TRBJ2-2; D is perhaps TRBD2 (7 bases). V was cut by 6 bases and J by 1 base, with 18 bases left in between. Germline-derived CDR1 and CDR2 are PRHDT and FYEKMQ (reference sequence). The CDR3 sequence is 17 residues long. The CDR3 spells CASRTSTGGRNTGELFF. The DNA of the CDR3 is TGTGCCAGCAGGACCTCGACCGGGGGGCGGAACACCGGGGAGCTGTTTTTT.

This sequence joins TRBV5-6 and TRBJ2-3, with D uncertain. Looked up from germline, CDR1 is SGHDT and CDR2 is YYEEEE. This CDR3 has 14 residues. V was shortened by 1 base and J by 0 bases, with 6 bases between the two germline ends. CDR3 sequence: CASSLKPSTDTQYF. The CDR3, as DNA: TGTGCCAGCAGCTTGAAACCTAGCACAGATACGCAGTATTTT.

For the CDR3, the DNA is TGTGCCAGCAGCTCATTGGACAGGGGAAGATATAATTCACCCCTCCACTTT. As protein: CASSSLDRGRYNSPLHF. The chain links TRBV5-6 to TRBJ1-6; 9 bases agree with TRBD1. After removal of 3 bases from V and 4 bases from J, the junction contained 8 bases not matched to a gene. There are 17 residues in the CDR3. The germline V gene encodes CDR1 SGHDT and CDR2 YYEEEE.

For the CDR3, the DNA is TGTGCCAGCAGCTTACCATTCGGTAGCGGGATTGGGGATACGCAGTATTTT. It yields the protein CASSLPFGSGIGDTQYF. The chain recombines TRBV7-3 with TRBJ2-3; 8 bases align to TRBD2. CDR3 length equals 17 residues. V gave up 2 bases and J gave up 6 bases; unmatched junction bases: 13. Per the germline V gene, CDR1 is SGHTA and CDR2 is FQGTGA.

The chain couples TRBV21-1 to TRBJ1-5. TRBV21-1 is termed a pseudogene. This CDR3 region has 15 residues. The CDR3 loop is CASSKDKRADQPQHF. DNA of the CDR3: TGTGCCAGCAGCAAAGATAAGAGGGCGGATCAGCCCCAGCATTTT.

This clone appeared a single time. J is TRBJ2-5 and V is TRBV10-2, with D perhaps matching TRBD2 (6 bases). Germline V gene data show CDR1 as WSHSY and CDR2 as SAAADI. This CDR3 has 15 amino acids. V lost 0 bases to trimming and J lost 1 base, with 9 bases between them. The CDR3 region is CASSESLRGQETQYF. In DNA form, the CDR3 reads TGCGCCAGCAGTGAGTCTTTGCGGGGCCAAGAGACCCAGTACTTC.

The CDR3 sequence is CASSVATAALNTEAFF. The CDR3 bases are TGTGCCAGCAGCGTAGCTACGGCAGCTCTGAACACTGAAGCTTTCTTT. The genes are TRBV9 and TRBJ1-1; D is uncertain. Trimming stripped 0 bases from V and 0 bases from J, with 12 bases between. Germline CDR1 and CDR2: SGDLS and YYNGEE. This CDR3 has 16 amino acids.

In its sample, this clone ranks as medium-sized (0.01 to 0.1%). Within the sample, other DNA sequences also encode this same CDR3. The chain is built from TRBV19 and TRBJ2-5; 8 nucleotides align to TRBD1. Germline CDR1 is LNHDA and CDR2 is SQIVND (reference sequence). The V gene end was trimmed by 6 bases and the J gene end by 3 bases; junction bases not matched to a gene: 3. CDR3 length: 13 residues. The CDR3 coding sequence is TGTGCCAGTAGCTCGACAGGGGAAGAGACCCAGTACTTC. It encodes CASSSTGEETQYF. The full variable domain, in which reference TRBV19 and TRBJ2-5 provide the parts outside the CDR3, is DGGITQSPKYLFRKEGQNVTLSCEQNLNHDAMYWYRQDPGQGLRLIYYSQIVNDFQKGDIAEGYSVSREKKESFPLTVTSAQKNPTAFYLCASSSTGEETQYFGPGTRLLVL.

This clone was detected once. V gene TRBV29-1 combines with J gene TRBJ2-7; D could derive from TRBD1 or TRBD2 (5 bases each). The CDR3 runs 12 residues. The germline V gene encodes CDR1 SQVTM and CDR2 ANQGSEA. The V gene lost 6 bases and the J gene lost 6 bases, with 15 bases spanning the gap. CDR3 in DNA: TGCAGCGTCCTCGCCCGGGGCGGCGAGCAGTACTTC. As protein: CSVLARGGEQYF.

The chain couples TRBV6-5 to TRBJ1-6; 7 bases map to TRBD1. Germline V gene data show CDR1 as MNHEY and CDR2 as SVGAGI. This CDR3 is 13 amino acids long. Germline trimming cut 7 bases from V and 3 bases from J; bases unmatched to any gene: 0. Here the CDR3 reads CASTGGYNSPLHF. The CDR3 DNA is TGTGCCAGCACAGGGGGCTATAATTCACCCCTCCACTTT.

The CDR3 DNA reads as TGTGCCAGCAGCCCGGAGGGACAAGCGCAGTTCTTC. This encodes CASSPEGQAQFF. The chain joins TRBV5-4 to TRBJ2-1; D is tentatively TRBD1 or TRBD2 (6 bases each). The CDR3 has 12 amino acids. Deletions cut 4 bases from V and 12 bases from J, with 14 bases between. CDR1 is SGHNT, CDR2 YYREEE, per germline (reference sequence).

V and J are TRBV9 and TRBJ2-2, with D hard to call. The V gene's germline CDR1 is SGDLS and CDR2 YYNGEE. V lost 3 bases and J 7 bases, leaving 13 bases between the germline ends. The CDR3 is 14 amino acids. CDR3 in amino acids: CASSATHPLGELFF. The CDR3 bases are TGTGCCAGCAGCGCGACCCACCCTCTCGGGGAGCTGTTTTTT.

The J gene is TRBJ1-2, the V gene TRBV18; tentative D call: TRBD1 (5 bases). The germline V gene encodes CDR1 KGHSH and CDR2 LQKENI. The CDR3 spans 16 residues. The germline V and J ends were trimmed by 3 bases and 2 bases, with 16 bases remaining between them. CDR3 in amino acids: CASSPAAQGSNYGYTF. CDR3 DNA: TGTGCCAGCTCACCGGCTGCTCAGGGATCAAACTATGGCTACACCTTC.